This T cell receptor beta chain was recovered during a study of shared clonotypes between healthy human individuals. In the study overall: The cohort comprised a couple of women and a few men. Their ages spanned 18 to 49 years.

As for this clone: Its antigen is not known.

Here immunoSEQ multiplex PCR was the method, and the copy in TCRdb shows in-frame clones only, minus some. Among fewer than 850,000 clones listed, around 96% were seen once. CDR3 size: 14 residues. Trimming left V 5 bases short and J 3 bases short, with 14 bases between. Germline V lookup: CDR1 SGHVS, CDR2 FNYEAQ. Study-level findings and limits: Naive subsets tended to show greater estimated richness than memory subsets. Among donors, sharing of clonotypes was expected to be affected by sequencing depth.

CD45RO-negative, CCR7-positively selected cells formed the naive CD8 fraction, excluding terminally differentiated effector memory CD45RA+ cells. This TCR was recovered from a man between 25 and 39 years old in good health. The sample consisted of naive CD8+ T cells sorted from blood. V is TRBV7-6 and J is TRBJ2-7, with D possibly being TRBD2 (7 bases). The CDR3 loop is CASSASGEGYEQYF. CDR3 DNA sequence: TGTGCCAGCAGCGCCTCAGGGGAGGGCTACGAGCAGTACTTC.